The subject of this entry is one T cell receptor (beta chain). This sample was taken from a study of Graves' ophthalmopathy and Graves' hyperthyroidism. Study background: Where ophthalmopathy was absent within 18 months of follow-up, hyperthyroidism was stable.

V was shortened by 3 bases and J by 0 bases, with 12 bases between the two germline ends. CDR3 length: 16 residues. TCR beta CDR3 amplification used RNA transcripts. HTBI-primed first-round RT-PCR preceded second-round multiplex PCR. TCRdb used MiXCR to reprocess the multiplex PCR reads, holding one entry per CDR3 protein. This sample has 1 million to 1.3 million distinct CDR3 sequences, with about two fifths found just once. The TCR was taken from an adult man with Graves' hyperthyroidism. The sample taken for sequencing was peripheral blood or thyroid tissue (not recorded which). The chain links TRBV12-3 or TRBV12-4 to TRBJ1-5, with unresolved D. The CDR3 DNA reads as TGTGCCAGCAGTTTGGCCCCTCAGTATAGCAATCAGCCCCAGCATTTT. It specifies CASSLAPQYSNQPQHF.